The T cell receptor (beta chain) under discussion was sequenced for a study of T cells in Graves' hyperthyroidism and ophthalmopathy (dated by TCRdb to the late 2010s). Broadly, across the study: Peripheral blood samples were taken at the time of initial diagnosis, prior to any treatment. Thyroid tissue and blood T-cell repertoires from over 5 Graves' hyperthyroidism patients were also compared in the study. After blood sampling, hyperthyroidism patients were treated with methimazole at a starting dose of 30 mg daily, and ophthalmopathy patients were treated with high-dose intravenous methylprednisolone. According to the paper, TCR Vbeta CDR3 sequencing was carried out on over 130 peripheral blood samples, which came from 40 to 45 ophthalmopathy, some 73 hyperthyroidism and approximately 17 progressor patients. To identify distinguishing TCR V-J signatures, a discovery cohort of 100 or so patients was used, comprising fewer than 45 with Graves' ophthalmopathy and 57 with stable Graves' hyperthyroidism. The 100 or so discovery patients were randomly divided into training and test sets at a 7:3 ratio. Prospective prediction of ophthalmopathy was tested in an independent validation cohort consisting of under 20 hyperthyroidism patients and some 17 patients who later progressed to ophthalmopathy. The full study reports these points: Blood samples also contained most of the expanded thyroid clonotypes (frequency above 0.001), which suggests that blood repertoires may reflect thyroid immune responses. In validation, the model predicted progression to ophthalmopathy with over 65% sensitivity and about 73% specificity, a median of about six months before onset. A model built on a 13 V-J signature distinguished ophthalmopathy from stable hyperthyroidism, reaching 87.88% sensitivity and around 81% specificity in cross-validation and 80%/75% in testing. Sample size was not statistically predetermined, and investigators were not blinded to group allocation.

Trimming takes 1 base off V and 4 bases off J; junction bases not matched to a gene: 5. Its CDR3 holds 15 amino acids, cysteine through phenylalanine. Kept here is only the CDR3 DNA, which spans 45 bases and is read in frame from base 1. CDR1 and CDR2, per the germline V gene, are SNHLY and FYNNEI. In the ophthalmopathy patients, disease was moderately to severely active, with a Clinical Activity Score of 3 or more, a NOSPECS grade of 4 or more, and a duration of less than 3 months. The study excluded patients with uncontrolled infections, other autoimmune diseases, pregnancy or lactation. Diagnoses were established on the basis of clinical symptoms, serum thyroxine and TRAb, thyroid ultrasound, and orbital computed tomography. Ficoll-Paque density gradient centrifugation was used to isolate PBMCs from around 10 ml of fresh peripheral blood. Total RNA was extracted with Trizol reagent, and quality was checked on an Agilent 2100 Bioanalyzer.

The TCR beta CDR3 regions were amplified from the RNA transcripts. The TCR CDR3 was subjected to a first round of RT-PCR using the HTBI primer set and the Qiagen OneStep RT-PCR kit. Libraries were constructed in a second round of multiplex PCR, after which size selection and purification were carried out. The libraries were sequenced on an Illumina HiSeq2000 using paired-end 100 bp reads. Under the source paper's analysis protocol: Raw data were processed with SOAPnuke, discarding reads with adapters, uncalled bases, mean Phred below 15, or no exact constant-primer or identifier match. High-quality paired reads were merged using COPE v1.2.5, and each unique nucleotide sequence was defined as a clonotype. MiTCR v1.1 was used to align the clonotypes against IMGT TRBV, TRBD and TRBJ reference segments. Only V-J combinations with frequency above 0.0001, covering 99.2% of repertoires, were analysed. The TCS score was defined as the ratio of F50 (clonal expansion) to E x V (chaos), calculated using BLOSUM62-based TCRdist between CDR3 peptides within each V-J. Welch's t-statistics and random forest reduced 500 to 550 V-J features to 10 to 15, which were used in a naive Bayes classifier (R e1071). Starting from the raw public reads, TCRdb applied fastp trimming at Q25, assembled clones with MiXCR and retained in-frame beta chains. Identical CDR3 protein sequences are pooled into one entry, listed with their most common genes and DNA. The authors' filters were not applied to this entry. This sample has 490,000 or so distinct CDR3 sequences in its table, and about 20% of those were observed once. 47% of the sample is in the top ten clones.

This clonotype was counted between two and nine times. It has no known antigen specificity. The sample holds no much larger clone one base away, and base qualities are not on file. This receptor was identified in a man aged 40-49 years with Graves' ophthalmopathy. The sample comprised blood. Recombination linked TRBV2 to TRBJ2-7, and 9 junctional nucleotides match TRBD1. The CDR3 protein sequence reads: CASSEGGTGLYEQYF. The base sequence is TGTGCCAGCAGTGAAGGAGGGACAGGGCTTTACGAGCAGTACTTC.